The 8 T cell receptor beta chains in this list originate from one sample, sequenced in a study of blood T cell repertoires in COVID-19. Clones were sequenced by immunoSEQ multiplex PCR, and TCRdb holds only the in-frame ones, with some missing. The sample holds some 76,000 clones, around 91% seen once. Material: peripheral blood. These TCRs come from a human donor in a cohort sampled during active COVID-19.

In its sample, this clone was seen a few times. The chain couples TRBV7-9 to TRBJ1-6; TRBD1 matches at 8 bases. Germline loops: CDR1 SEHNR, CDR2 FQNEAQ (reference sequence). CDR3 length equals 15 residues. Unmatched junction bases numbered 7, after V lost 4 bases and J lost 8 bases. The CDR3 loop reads CASSSRTGRDSPLHF. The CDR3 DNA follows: TGTGCCAGCAGCTCGAGGACAGGGAGGGATTCACCCCTCCACTTT.

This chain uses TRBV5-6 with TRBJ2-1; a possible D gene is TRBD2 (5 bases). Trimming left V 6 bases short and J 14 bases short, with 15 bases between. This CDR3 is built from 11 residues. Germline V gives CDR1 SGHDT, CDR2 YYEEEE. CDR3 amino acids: CASTSDGVEFF. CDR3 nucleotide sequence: TGTGCCAGCACCTCTGACGGGGTCGAGTTCTTC.

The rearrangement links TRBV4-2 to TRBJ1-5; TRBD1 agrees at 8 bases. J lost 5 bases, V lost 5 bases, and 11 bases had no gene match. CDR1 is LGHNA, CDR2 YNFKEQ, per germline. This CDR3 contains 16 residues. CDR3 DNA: TGTGCCAGCAGCATGAGTCAGGGGGCTCGGGATCAGCCCCAGCATTTT. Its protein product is CASSMSQGARDQPQHF.

The CDR3 loop reads CASSQVAGAIETQYF. In DNA form, the CDR3 reads TGTGCCAGCAGCCAAGTGGCGGGGGCCATTGAGACCCAGTACTTC. The chain combines TRBV3-1 (or the pseudogene TRBV3-2) with TRBJ2-5; TRBD2 is a possible D gene (7 bases). Germline CDR1 LGHDT, CDR2 YNNKEL (reference sequence). CDR3 size: 15 residues. V lost 1 base to trimming and J lost 5 bases, with 14 bases between them.

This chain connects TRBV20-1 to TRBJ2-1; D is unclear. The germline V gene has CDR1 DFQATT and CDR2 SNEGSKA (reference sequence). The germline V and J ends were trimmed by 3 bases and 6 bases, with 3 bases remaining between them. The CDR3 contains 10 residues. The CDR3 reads CSASVNEQFF. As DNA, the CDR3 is TGCAGTGCTAGCGTCAATGAGCAGTTCTTC.

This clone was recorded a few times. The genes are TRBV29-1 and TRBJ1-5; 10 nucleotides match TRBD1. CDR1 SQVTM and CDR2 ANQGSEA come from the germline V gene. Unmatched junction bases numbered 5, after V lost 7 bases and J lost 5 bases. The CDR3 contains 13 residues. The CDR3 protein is CSAAGTGDQPQHF. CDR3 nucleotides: TGCAGCGCGGCAGGGACAGGGGATCAGCCCCAGCATTTT.

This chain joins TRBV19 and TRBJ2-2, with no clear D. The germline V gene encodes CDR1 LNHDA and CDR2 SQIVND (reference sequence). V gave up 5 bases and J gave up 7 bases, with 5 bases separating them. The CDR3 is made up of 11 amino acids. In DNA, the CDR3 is TGTGCCAGTAGTGCGATCGGGGAGCTGTTTTTT. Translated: CASSAIGELFF.

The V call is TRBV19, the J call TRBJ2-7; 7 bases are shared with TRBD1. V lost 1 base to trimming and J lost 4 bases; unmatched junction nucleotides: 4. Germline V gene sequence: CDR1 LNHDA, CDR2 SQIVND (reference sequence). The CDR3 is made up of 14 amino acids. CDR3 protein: CASSIVTGPYEQYF. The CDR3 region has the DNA TGTGCCAGTAGTATAGTGACAGGGCCGTACGAGCAGTACTTC.